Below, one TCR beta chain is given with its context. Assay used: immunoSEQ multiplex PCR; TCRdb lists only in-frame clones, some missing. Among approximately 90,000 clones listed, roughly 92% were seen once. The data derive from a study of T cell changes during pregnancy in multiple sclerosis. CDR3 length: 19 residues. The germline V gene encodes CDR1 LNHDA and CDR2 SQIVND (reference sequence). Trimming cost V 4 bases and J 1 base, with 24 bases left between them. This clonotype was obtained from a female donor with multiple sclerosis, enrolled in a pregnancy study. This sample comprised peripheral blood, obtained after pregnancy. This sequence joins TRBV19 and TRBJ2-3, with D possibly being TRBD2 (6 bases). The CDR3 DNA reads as TGTGCCAGTAGTAAACGGTCGGTAGGAGGGCGAAGGGGCACAGATACGCAGTATTTT. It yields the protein CASSKRSVGGRRGTDTQYF.